The subject of this entry is one T cell receptor (beta chain). The data stem from a study of blood T cells in healthy people across ages. Germline loops: CDR1 SGHTA, CDR2 FQGNSA. The CDR3 contains 17 residues. V lost 7 bases, J lost 4 bases, and 25 bases lay in between. PCR was performed a second time for about 7 to 12 cycles using a sample-barcoded 5' primer and a J-beta primer mix. MiXCR was run by TCRdb on the 5' RACE reads, yielding one entry per CDR3 protein. This sample has about 1.7 million distinct CDR3 sequences, with over 25% found just once. The sequence derives from a woman aged 25-40 years in good health. Sequencing was performed on blood. The chain carries TRBV7-2 and TRBJ1-2; no reliable D call. The chain's CDR3 is CASIVLPGQARVYGYTF. CDR3 coding DNA: TGTGCCAGCATCGTACTCCCTGGGCAGGCGAGGGTCTATGGCTACACCTTC.